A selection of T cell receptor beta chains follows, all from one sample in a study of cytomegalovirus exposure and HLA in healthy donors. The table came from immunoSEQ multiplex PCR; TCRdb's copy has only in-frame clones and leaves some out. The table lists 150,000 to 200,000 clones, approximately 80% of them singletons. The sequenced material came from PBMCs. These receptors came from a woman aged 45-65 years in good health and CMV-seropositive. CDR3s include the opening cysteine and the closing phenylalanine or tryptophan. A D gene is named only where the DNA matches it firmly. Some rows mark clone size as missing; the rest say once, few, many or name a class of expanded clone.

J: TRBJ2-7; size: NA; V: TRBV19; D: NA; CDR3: CASSIVNGVQYF; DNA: TGTGCCAGTAGTATAGTGAACGGAGTGCAGTACTTC
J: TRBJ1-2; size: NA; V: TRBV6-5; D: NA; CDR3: CASTTGDLTYGYTF; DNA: TGTGCCAGCACCACGGGGGACCTTACCTATGGCTACACCTTC
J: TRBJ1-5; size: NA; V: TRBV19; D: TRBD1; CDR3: CASSTGVNQAQHF; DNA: TGTGCCAGTAGCACAGGGGTAAATCAGGCCCAGCATTTT
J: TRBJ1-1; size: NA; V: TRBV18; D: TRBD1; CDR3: CASSPGQGIGTEAFF; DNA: TGTGCCAGCTCACCGGGACAGGGGATCGGCACTGAAGCTTTCTTT
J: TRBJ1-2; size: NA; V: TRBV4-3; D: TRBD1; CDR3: CASSQGVGQGAGSYGYTF; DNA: TGCGCCAGCAGCCAAGGGGTAGGACAGGGGGCTGGAAGCTATGGCTACACCTTC
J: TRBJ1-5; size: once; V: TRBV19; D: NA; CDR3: CASSATGYPQPQHF; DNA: TGTGCCAGTAGTGCCACAGGGTATCCTCAGCCCCAGCATTTT
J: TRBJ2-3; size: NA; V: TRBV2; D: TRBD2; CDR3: CASRKLAGMKTDTQYF; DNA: TGTGCCAGCAGGAAACTAGCGGGAATGAAGACAGATACGCAGTATTTT
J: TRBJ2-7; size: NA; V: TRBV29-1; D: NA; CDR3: CSVGGLTGRSTYEQYF; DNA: TGCAGCGTTGGAGGACTGACAGGGAGGTCAACCTACGAGCAGTACTTC
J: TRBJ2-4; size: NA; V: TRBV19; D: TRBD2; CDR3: CASSLQAGGPEVDIQYF; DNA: TGTGCCAGTAGTCTACAAGCGGGGGGGCCTGAGGTGGACATTCAGTACTTC
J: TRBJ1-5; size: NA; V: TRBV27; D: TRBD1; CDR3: CASSQFSTGVNQPQHF; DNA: TGTGCCAGCAGTCAATTTTCAACAGGGGTCAATCAGCCCCAGCATTTT
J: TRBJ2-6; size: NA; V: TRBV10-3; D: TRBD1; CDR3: CAISDRGSPSGANVLTF; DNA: TGTGCCATCAGTGACAGGGGGAGTCCCTCTGGGGCCAACGTCCTGACTTTC
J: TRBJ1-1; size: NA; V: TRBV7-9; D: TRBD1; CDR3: CATRPRGAFEYTEAFF; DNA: TGTGCCACCCGCCCCAGGGGGGCGTTTGAATACACTGAAGCTTTCTTT
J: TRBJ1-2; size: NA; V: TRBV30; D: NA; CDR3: CAWSVGVQVPYTF; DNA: TGTGCCTGGAGTGTTGGAGTCCAAGTGCCTTACACCTTC
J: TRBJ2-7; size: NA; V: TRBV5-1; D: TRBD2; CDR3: CASSPKTSGGSYEQYF; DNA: TGCGCCAGCAGCCCAAAGACTAGCGGAGGCTCCTACGAGCAGTACTTC
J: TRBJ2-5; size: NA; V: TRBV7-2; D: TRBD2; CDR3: CASSSGLAKETQYF; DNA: TGTGCCAGCAGCTCAGGACTAGCGAAAGAGACCCAGTACTTC
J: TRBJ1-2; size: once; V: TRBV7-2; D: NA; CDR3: CASSPGWYGYTF; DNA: TGTGCCAGCAGCCCCGGTTGGTATGGCTACACCTTC
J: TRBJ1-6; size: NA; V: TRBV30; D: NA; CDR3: CAWNEGGGYSPLHF; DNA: TGTGCCTGGAACGAGGGTGGGGGGTATTCACCCCTCCACTTT
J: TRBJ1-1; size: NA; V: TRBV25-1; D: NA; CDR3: CASSMTGNTEAFF; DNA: TGTGCCAGCAGCATGACAGGGAACACTGAAGCTTTCTTT
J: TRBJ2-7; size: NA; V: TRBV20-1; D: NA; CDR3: CSAGSSYEQYF; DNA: TGCAGTGCTGGTAGCAGCTACGAGCAGTACTTC
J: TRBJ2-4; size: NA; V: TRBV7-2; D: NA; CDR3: CASSLAQRNIQYF; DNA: TGTGCCAGCAGCTTAGCACAGAGAAACATTCAGTACTTC
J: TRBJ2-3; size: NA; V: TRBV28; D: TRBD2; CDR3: CASSSVLAGGIRTDTQYF; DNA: TGTGCCAGCAGTTCTGTCCTAGCGGGAGGGATCCGCACAGATACGCAGTATTTT
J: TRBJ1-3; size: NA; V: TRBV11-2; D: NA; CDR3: CASSLNLGQENTIYF; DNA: TGTGCCAGCAGCTTAAATCTGGGGCAGGAAAACACCATATATTTT
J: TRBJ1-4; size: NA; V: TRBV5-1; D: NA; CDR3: CASSPVGGATNEKLFF; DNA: TGCGCCAGCAGCCCGGTGGGGGGGGCCACTAATGAAAAACTGTTTTTT
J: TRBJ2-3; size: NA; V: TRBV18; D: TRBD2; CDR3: CASSPPVGTSGIRTDTQYF; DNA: TGTGCCAGCTCACCACCGGTGGGGACTAGCGGGATTCGCACAGATACGCAGTATTTT
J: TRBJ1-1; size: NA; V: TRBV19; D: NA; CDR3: CASSNPGMNTEAFF; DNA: TGTGCCAGTAGTAATCCAGGGATGAACACTGAAGCTTTCTTT
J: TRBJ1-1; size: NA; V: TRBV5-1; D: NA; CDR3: CASSGRFTEAFF; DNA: TGCGCCAGCAGTGGGAGGTTCACTGAAGCTTTCTTT
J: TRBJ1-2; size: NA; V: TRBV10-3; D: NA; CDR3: CAILTTDYGYTF; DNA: TGTGCCATTTTGACGACAGACTATGGCTACACCTTC
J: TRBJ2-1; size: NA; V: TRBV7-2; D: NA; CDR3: CASSRGYYNEQFF; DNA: TGTGCCAGCAGCCGGGGGTATTACAATGAGCAGTTCTTC
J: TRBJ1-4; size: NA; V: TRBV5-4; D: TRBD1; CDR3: CASSLAGTGGEKLFF; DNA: TGTGCCAGCAGCTTGGCCGGGACAGGGGGGGAAAAACTGTTTTTT
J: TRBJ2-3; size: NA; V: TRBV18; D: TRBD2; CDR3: CASSSAAPSGMIDTQYF; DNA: TGTGCCAGCTCATCCGCTGCCCCGAGCGGGATGATAGATACGCAGTATTTT
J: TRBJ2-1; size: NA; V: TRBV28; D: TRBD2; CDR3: CAAAGDVNEQFF; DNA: TGTGCCGCGGCGGGAGACGTCAATGAGCAGTTCTTC
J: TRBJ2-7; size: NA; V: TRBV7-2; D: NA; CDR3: CASSLRPGQGNYEQYF; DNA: TGTGCCAGCAGCTTAAGGCCAGGACAAGGGAACTACGAGCAGTACTTC
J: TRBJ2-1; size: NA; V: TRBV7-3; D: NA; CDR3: CASSLTRDSGGGDRIF; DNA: TGTGCCAGCAGCTTAACGCGAGATTCAGGGGGAGGGGACAGGATCTTC
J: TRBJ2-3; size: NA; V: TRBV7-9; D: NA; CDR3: CASSLEQGKDTQYF; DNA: TGTGCCAGCAGCTTAGAACAGGGAAAAGATACGCAGTATTTT
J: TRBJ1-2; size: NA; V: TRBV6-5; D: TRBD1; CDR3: CASSYSDRGYGYTF; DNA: TGTGCCAGCAGTTACTCGGACAGGGGCTATGGCTACACCTTC
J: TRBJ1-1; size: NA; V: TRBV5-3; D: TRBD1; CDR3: CDRSLGRKQGARGNTEAFF; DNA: TGTGACAGAAGCTTGGGTAGGAAACAGGGGGCGCGTGGAAACACTGAAGCTTTCTTT
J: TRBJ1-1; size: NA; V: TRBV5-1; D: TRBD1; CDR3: CASSLDGQAVNTEAFF; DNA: TGCGCCAGCAGCTTGGACGGACAGGCGGTGAACACTGAAGCTTTCTTT
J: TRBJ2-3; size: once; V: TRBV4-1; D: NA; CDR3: CASSQILSRDPDTQYF; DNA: TGCGCCAGCAGCCAAATATTATCCAGGGATCCAGATACGCAGTATTTT